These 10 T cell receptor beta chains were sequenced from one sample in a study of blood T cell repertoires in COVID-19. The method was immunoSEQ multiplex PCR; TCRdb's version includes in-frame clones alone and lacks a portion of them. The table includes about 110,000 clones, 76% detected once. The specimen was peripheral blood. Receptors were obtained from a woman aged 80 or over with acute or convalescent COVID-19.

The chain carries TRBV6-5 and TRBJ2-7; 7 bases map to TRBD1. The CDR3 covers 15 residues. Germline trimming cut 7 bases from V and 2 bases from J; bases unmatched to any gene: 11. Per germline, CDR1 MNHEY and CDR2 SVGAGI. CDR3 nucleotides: TGTGCCAGCACCAGGACAGGCCAGGGGACCTACGAGCAGTACTTC. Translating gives CASTRTGQGTYEQYF.

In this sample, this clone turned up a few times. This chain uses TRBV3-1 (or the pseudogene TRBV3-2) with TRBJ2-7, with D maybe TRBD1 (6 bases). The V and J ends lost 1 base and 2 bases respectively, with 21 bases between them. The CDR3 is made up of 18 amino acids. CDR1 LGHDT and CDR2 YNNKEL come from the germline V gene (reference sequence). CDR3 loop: CASSQGFPGPGGTYEQYF. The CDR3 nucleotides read TGTGCCAGCAGCCAAGGATTCCCCGGACCTGGGGGCACCTACGAGCAGTACTTC.

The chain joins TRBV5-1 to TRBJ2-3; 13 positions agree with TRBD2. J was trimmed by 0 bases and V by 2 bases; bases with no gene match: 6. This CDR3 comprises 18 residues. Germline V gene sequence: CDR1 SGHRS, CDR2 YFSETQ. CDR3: CASSLRLAGGISTDTQYF. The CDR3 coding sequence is TGCGCCAGCAGCTTAAGACTAGCGGGGGGCATTAGCACAGATACGCAGTATTTT. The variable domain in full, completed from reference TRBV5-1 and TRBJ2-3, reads KAGVTQTPRYLIKTRGQQVTLSCSPISGHRSVSWYQQTPGQGLQFLFEYFSETQRNKGNFPGRFSGRQFSNSRSEMNVSTLELGDSALYLCASSLRLAGGISTDTQYFGPGTRLTVL.

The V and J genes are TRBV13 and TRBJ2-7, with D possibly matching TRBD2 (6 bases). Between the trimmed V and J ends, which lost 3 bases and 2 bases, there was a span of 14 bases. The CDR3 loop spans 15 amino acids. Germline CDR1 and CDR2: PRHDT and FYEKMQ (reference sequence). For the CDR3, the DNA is TGTGCCAGCAGCTTTCGGTGGGAGGAGACCTACGAGCAGTACTTC. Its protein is CASSFRWEETYEQYF.

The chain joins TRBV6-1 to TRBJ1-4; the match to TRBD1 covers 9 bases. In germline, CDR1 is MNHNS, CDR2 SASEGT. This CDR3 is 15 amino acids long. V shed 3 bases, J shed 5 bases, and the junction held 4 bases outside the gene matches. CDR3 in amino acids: CASSDGTGLNEKLFF. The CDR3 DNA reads TGTGCCAGCAGTGATGGGACAGGGTTGAATGAAAAACTGTTTTTT.

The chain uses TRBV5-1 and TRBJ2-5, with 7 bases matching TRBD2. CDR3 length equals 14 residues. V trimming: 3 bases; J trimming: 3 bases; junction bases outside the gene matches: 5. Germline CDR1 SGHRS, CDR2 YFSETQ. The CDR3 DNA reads TGCGCCAGCAGCTGGACTAGGGCAGAAGAGACCCAGTACTTC. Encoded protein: CASSWTRAEETQYF.

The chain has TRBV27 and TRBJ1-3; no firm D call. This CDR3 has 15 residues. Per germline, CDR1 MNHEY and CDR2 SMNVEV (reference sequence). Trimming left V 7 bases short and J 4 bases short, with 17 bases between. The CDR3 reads CASTPNGFSGNTIYF. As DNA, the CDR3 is TGTGCCAGCACTCCTAACGGGTTCTCGGGAAACACCATATATTTT.

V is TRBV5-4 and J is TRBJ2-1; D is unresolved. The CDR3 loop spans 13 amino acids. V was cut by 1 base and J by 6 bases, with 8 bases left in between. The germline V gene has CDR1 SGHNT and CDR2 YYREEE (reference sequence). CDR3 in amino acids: CASSLITPNEQFF. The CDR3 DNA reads TGTGCCAGCAGCTTGATTACACCCAATGAGCAGTTCTTC. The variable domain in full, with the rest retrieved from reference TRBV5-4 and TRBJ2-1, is ETGVTQSPTHLIKTRGQQVTLRCSSQSGHNTVSWYQQALGQGPQFIFQYYREEENGRGNFPPRFSGLQFPNYSSELNVNALELDDSALYLCASSLITPNEQFFGPGTRLTVL.

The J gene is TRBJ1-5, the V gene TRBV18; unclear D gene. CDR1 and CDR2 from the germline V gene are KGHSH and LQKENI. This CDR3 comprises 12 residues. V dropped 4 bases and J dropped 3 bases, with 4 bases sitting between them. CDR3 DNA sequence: TGTGCCAGCTCACTGTACAATCAGCCCCAGCATTTT. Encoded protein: CASSLYNQPQHF. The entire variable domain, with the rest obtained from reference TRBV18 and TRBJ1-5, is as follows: NAGVMQNPRHLVRRRGQEARLRCSPMKGHSHVYWYRQLPEEGLKFMVYLQKENIIDESGMPKERFSAEFPKEGPSILRIQQVVRGDSAAYFCASSLYNQPQHFGDGTRLSIL.

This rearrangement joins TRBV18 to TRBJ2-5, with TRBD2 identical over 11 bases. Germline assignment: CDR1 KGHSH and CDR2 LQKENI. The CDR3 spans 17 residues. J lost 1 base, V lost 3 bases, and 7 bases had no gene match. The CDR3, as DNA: TGTGCCAGCTCACCGTCCAGACTAGCGGGGCCCCAAGAGACCCAGTACTTC. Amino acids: CASSPSRLAGPQETQYF.